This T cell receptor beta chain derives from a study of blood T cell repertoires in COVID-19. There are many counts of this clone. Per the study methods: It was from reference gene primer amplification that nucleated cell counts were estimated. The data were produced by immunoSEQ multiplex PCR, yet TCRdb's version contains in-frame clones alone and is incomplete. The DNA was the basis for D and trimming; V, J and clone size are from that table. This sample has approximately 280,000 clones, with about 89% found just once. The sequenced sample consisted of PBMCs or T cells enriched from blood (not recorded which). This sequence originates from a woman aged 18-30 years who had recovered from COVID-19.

DNA for the CDR3: TGTGCCAGCTCACCCGCGACAGGGGAGTGGCAGTACTTC. This codes for CASSPATGEWQYF. The chain joins TRBV18 to TRBJ2-7; the match to TRBD1 covers 8 bases. V dropped 3 bases and J dropped 9; count of bases not matched to a gene: 7. Germline assignment: CDR1 KGHSH and CDR2 LQKENI. This CDR3 is built from 13 residues.